This TCR beta chain originates from a study of beta chain features in type 1 diabetes. Per germline, CDR1 SGHTA and CDR2 FQGNSA. This CDR3 spans 13 amino acids. V lost 1 base and J 2 bases, leaving 5 bases between the germline ends. All of the isolated RNA was reverse transcribed, so expressed TCRB transcripts were sequenced. Assay used: immunoSEQ multiplex PCR; TCRdb lists only in-frame clones, some missing. Among around 500,000 clones, 30% were seen once, and the ten largest hold around 0.065%. This clone was found once. Antigen specificity is unknown. Notes on the study in general: In these data, an HLA type influence on TCRB rearrangement remained unresolved.

The chain recombines TRBV7-2 with TRBJ2-5; D is uncertain. The source material was naive CD4+ T cells from blood. The TCR comes from a man between 18 and 35 years old in good health. The CDR3 region is CASSLVWQETQYF. The CDR3 DNA is TGTGCCAGCAGCTTAGTCTGGCAAGAGACCCAGTACTTC. Full variable domain (missing parts from reference TRBV7-2 and TRBJ2-5): GAGVSQSPSNKVTEKGKDVELRCDPISGHTALYWYRQSLGQGLEFLIYFQGNSAPDKSGLPSDRFSAERTGGSVSTLTIQRTQQEDSAVYLCASSLVWQETQYFGPGTRLLVL.